The rows below give T cell receptor beta chains drawn from one sample of a study of blood T cells in healthy people across ages. From the 5' RACE reads, TCRdb called clonotypes with MiXCR, one entry per CDR3 protein. The data hold hundreds of thousands of distinct CDR3 sequences, with approximately 40% observed a single time. Sequencing used blood. The receptors shown here come from a man of 80 years or more in good health. The CDR3 runs from the conserved cysteine through the conserved F or W. The order of the fields is J gene, clone size, V gene, D gene, CDR3 DNA, CDR3 protein. The D gene is left open where the match is weak. Rows give clone size only sometimes, using once, few, many, or a class for an expanded clone.

TRBJ2-5	NA	TRBV4-2	NA	TGTGCCAGCAGCCAAGATGCCAGCCAAGAGACCCAGTACTTC	CASSQDASQETQYF
TRBJ2-7	many	TRBV20-1	NA	TGCAGTGCTAGCGAGAGGGCCTACGAGCAGTACTTC	CSASERAYEQYF
TRBJ2-5	NA	TRBV29-1	NA	TGCAGCGTTGGATTTGGAACGGAGACCCAGTACTTC	CSVGFGTETQYF
TRBJ1-5	few	TRBV12-3/TRBV12-4	NA	TGTGCCAGCAGTCCGGCTGGGGGAGATCAGCCCCAGCATTTT	CASSPAGGDQPQHF
TRBJ2-1	many	TRBV6-6	NA	TGTGCCAGCAGTTCGTCTGCTAGGATGGGGGCGAATGAGCAGTTCTTC	CASSSSARMGANEQFF
TRBJ2-7	NA	TRBV4-2	TRBD1	TGTGCCAGCAGCGTAACAACCCTCGGGACAGAGGTACTCTACGAGCAGTACTTC	CASSVTTLGTEVLYEQYF
TRBJ2-3	NA	TRBV29-1	TRBD2	TGCAGCGCGATGAGACTAGCGGGGGCTAGCACAGATACGCAGTATTTT	CSAMRLAGASTDTQYF
TRBJ2-1	few	TRBV20-1	NA	TGCAGTGCTAGAGAGGCGGAGAGCTCCTACAATGAGCAGTTCTTC	CSAREAESSYNEQFF
TRBJ1-2	NA	TRBV20-1	NA	TGCAGTACGTTGCTGGGGAGAAACTTAGGCTACACCTTC	CSTLLGRNLGYTF
TRBJ2-3	few	TRBV6-1	NA	TGTGCCAGCAGTGAAGTTCAAGCGCAGTATTTT	CASSEVQAQYF
TRBJ2-4	NA	TRBV12-3/TRBV12-4	NA	TGTGCCAGCAGTTGGGGGGAGGCCAAAAACATTCAGTACTTC	CASSWGEAKNIQYF
TRBJ2-2	NA	TRBV24-1	NA	TGTGCCACCAGTGATTTGATCCAACCATCCACCGGGGAGCTGTTTTTT	CATSDLIQPSTGELFF
TRBJ1-2	NA	TRBV7-9	NA	TGTGCCAGCCTCCGGGAAGGGGAGAATGGCTACACCTTC	CASLREGENGYTF
TRBJ2-2	few	TRBV11-2	NA	TGTGCCAGCAGCTTAAACAGGAGAAGCACCGGGGAGCTGTTTTTT	CASSLNRRSTGELFF
TRBJ2-2	NA	TRBV27	TRBD1	TGTGCCAGCAGCGTCGGACAGGGAGCCGGGGAGCTGTTTTTT	CASSVGQGAGELFF
TRBJ2-5	NA	TRBV3-1	NA	TGTGCCAGCAGCCCTGCTCCGGGCCGATCTTGGACCCAGTACTTC	CASSPAPGRSWTQYF
TRBJ1-2	NA	TRBV29-1	TRBD1	TGCAGCGTTGGGCAGGGACAGGAGAACCATGGCTACACCTTC	CSVGQGQENHGYTF
TRBJ1-2	NA	TRBV29-1	NA	TGCAGCGTTATCCATGGAGGCAGGGGTGATGGCTACACCTTC	CSVIHGGRGDGYTF
TRBJ1-2	NA	TRBV6-2/TRBV6-3	NA	TGTGCCAGCAGTGACCCAGGGAGGCGCTACACCTTC	CASSDPGRRYTF
TRBJ2-1	NA	TRBV12-3/TRBV12-4	TRBD2	TGTGCCAGCAGTCTCAGGACTAGCGGGAGTCCTGAGCAGTTCTTC	CASSLRTSGSPEQFF
TRBJ2-3	NA	TRBV7-6	NA	TGTGCCAGCAGCTTAGCGTATAACACAGATACGCAGTATTTT	CASSLAYNTDTQYF
TRBJ2-3	NA	TRBV20-1	NA	TGCAGTGCTAGAGACCACCACGATACGCAGTATTTT	CSARDHHDTQYF
TRBJ1-5	once	TRBV20-1	NA	TGCAGTACCACAACCCCGGGGGTCGGCAATCAGCCCCAGCATTTT	CSTTTPGVGNQPQHF
TRBJ2-5	few	TRBV20-1	TRBD1	TGCAGTGCCACCGGCCGGGACAGGGTTATCGAGACCCAGTACTTC	CSATGRDRVIETQYF
TRBJ1-2	NA	TRBV7-2	NA	TGTGCCAGCAGCTTAGCGGGGCGGCCCCCAAACTATGGCTACACCTTC	CASSLAGRPPNYGYTF
TRBJ2-3	NA	TRBV3-1	TRBD2	TGTGCCAGCAGCCAAGACTACGCGGGGGGAAATACGCAGTATTTT	CASSQDYAGGNTQYF
TRBJ2-5	many	TRBV12-3/TRBV12-4	TRBD2	TGTGCCAGCACCATAAGGGCTGGGCTAGCGGGAGGGCCGCGACAAGAGACCCAGTACTTC	CASTIRAGLAGGPRQETQYF
TRBJ2-2	once	TRBV7-8	TRBD2	TGTGCCAGCACGGGGGAAAGCGGGACGGACACCGGGGAGCTGTTTTTT	CASTGESGTDTGELFF
TRBJ1-2	NA	TRBV29-1	NA	TGCAGCGTTGCTAGTAGGGGGACTAACTATGGCTACACCTTC	CSVASRGTNYGYTF
TRBJ2-1	NA	TRBV6-2/TRBV6-3	TRBD1	TGTGCCAGCAGGAAGGGACAGAGCTCCTACAATGAGCAGTTCTTC	CASRKGQSSYNEQFF
TRBJ2-7	NA	TRBV7-2	TRBD2	TGTGCCAGCAGCTTAGACCCCGGAGGCATGGGCGGGAGGGCCTACGAGCAGTACTTC	CASSLDPGGMGGRAYEQYF
TRBJ1-5	NA	TRBV12-3/TRBV12-4	TRBD1	TGTGCCAGCAGTTCTGACAGGGTTGGCAATCAGCCCCAGCATTTT	CASSSDRVGNQPQHF
TRBJ2-3	NA	TRBV2	TRBD2	TGTGCCAGCAACCCAGGACTAGCGGGAGGGGCAGATACGCAGTATTTT	CASNPGLAGGADTQYF
TRBJ2-7	NA	TRBV24-1	NA	TGTGCCACCAGTGATGTAAAGACAGGATACACCTACAATGAGCAGTACTTC	CATSDVKTGYTYNEQYF
TRBJ2-1	NA	TRBV3-1	TRBD2	TGTGCCAGCAGCCCCGGGGAGCGGGAGGGGAGCTCCTACAATGAGCAGTTCTTC	CASSPGEREGSSYNEQFF
TRBJ1-1	NA	TRBV6-2/TRBV6-3	TRBD1	TGTGCCAGCAGCCCGGGTGGTACAGGGGCTACTGAAGCTTTCTTT	CASSPGGTGATEAFF
TRBJ2-2	NA	TRBV3-1	NA	TGTGCCAGCAGCCAACGGCCAGACACCGGGGAGCTGTTTTTT	CASSQRPDTGELFF
TRBJ1-6	NA	TRBV20-1	NA	TGCAGTGCCACCAGTATGGGGTCTCGGGGTCTCAATTCACCCCTCCACTTT	CSATSMGSRGLNSPLHF
TRBJ2-7	many	TRBV5-1	TRBD1	TGTGCCAGCAGTTTGGGACAGTTCTACGAGCAGTACTTC	CASSLGQFYEQYF
TRBJ2-1	many	TRBV4-3	NA	TGCGCCAGCAGCCAAGATATCAATGAGCAGTTCTTC	CASSQDINEQFF
TRBJ2-1	few	TRBV6-2/TRBV6-3	TRBD2	TGTGCCAGCACCAAACTAGCGGGAGGCCCTAATGAGCAGTTCTTC	CASTKLAGGPNEQFF
TRBJ2-1	NA	TRBV7-2	TRBD1	TGTGCCAGCAGCTTAGATCAGGGGGCCTATGAGCAGTTCTTC	CASSLDQGAYEQFF
TRBJ2-7	NA	TRBV20-1	TRBD2	TGCAGTGCACCCGGGACTAGCGGGAACTACGAGCAGTACTTC	CSAPGTSGNYEQYF
TRBJ2-5	NA	TRBV28	NA	TGTGCCAGCAGTTCCCCCCCCGTTTCTTACGGTGGTTATGAGCAGTACTTC	CASSSPPVSYGGYEQYF
TRBJ1-1	NA	TRBV7-2	NA	TGTGCCAGCAGCTTAGTACGGTCGGGAGAGGCTTTCTTT	CASSLVRSGEAFF